The 20 T cell receptor beta chains reported below all come from one sample, sequenced in a study of cytomegalovirus exposure and HLA in healthy donors. With 60 Vbeta and 13 Jbeta primers, the PCR was carried out. Profiled with immunoSEQ multiplex PCR; TCRdb holds only in-frame clones, not every one. The data contain more than 95,000 clones, roughly 75% of them singletons. The sample consisted of PBMCs. Receptors were obtained from a man under 40 in good health and CMV-seropositive.

The chain recombines TRBV18 with TRBJ2-7; 12 bases align to TRBD2. Losses at the gene ends were 3 bases for V and 7 bases for J; bases not matched to a gene: 10. Germline V gene lookup returns CDR1 KGHSH and CDR2 LQKENI. The CDR3 is 16 amino acids. The CDR3 loop reads CASSPRTSGVIVEQYF. DNA of the CDR3: TGTGCCAGCTCACCTCGGACTAGCGGGGTTATAGTGGAGCAGTACTTC.

The V gene is TRBV5-1, the J gene TRBJ2-5; D unresolved. This CDR3 contains 13 residues. Trimming stripped 0 bases from V and 4 bases from J, with 7 bases between. In germline, CDR1 is SGHRS, CDR2 YFSETQ. CDR3 bases: TGCGCCAGCAGCTTGGGACCGGGAGAGACCCAGTACTTC. Amino acids: CASSLGPGETQYF. Complete variable domain (other parts from reference TRBV5-1 and TRBJ2-5): KAGVTQTPRYLIKTRGQQVTLSCSPISGHRSVSWYQQTPGQGLQFLFEYFSETQRNKGNFPGRFSGRQFSNSRSEMNVSTLELGDSALYLCASSLGPGETQYFGPGTRLLVL.

This chain uses TRBV2 with TRBJ1-4; 9 nucleotides align to TRBD1. The CDR3 loop spans 14 amino acids. Germline loops: CDR1 SNHLY, CDR2 FYNNEI. Unmatched junction bases numbered 7, after V lost 6 bases and J lost 8 bases. The CDR3 here is CASRTQGAGEKLFF. The CDR3 region has the DNA TGTGCCAGCAGAACACAGGGGGCAGGCGAAAAACTGTTTTTT. Looking up the rest from reference TRBV2 and TRBJ1-4 gives the full variable domain: EPEVTQTPSHQVTQMGQEVILRCVPISNHLYFYWYRQILGQKVEFLVSFYNNEISEKSEIFDDQFSVERPDGSNFTLKIRSTKLEDSAMYFCASRTQGAGEKLFFGSGTQLSVL.

V and J are TRBV30 and TRBJ2-3; TRBD2 is a possible D gene (5 bases). This CDR3 is built from 17 residues. V dropped 3 bases and J dropped 2 bases, with 21 bases sitting between them. Germline V gene data show CDR1 as GTSNPN and CDR2 as SVGIG (reference sequence). CDR3 region: CAWRYPWETIHTDTQYF. CDR3 coding DNA: TGTGCCTGGAGGTACCCGTGGGAGACTATTCACACAGATACGCAGTATTTT.

J is TRBJ2-3 and V is TRBV4-2, with D unresolved. The V end was cut by 0 bases, the J end by 7 bases, with 8 bases between. CDR1 and CDR2 from the germline V gene are LGHNA and YNFKEQ. This CDR3 is built from 13 residues. The CDR3 sequence: CASSQDTKHTQYF. CDR3 coding DNA: TGTGCCAGCAGCCAAGATACAAAACATACGCAGTATTTT.

V gene TRBV28 combines with J gene TRBJ1-1; 9 bases align to TRBD1. The CDR3 sequence is 14 residues long. Trimming removed 6 bases from V and 8 bases from J; junction bases left unmatched: 10. Germline V gene sequence: CDR1 MDHEN, CDR2 SYDVKM. Here the CDR3 DNA reads TGTGCCAGCAGAATTCTCCGGGACAGGGCCGAAGCTTTCTTT. It is translated as CASRILRDRAEAFF.

The chain is built from TRBV13 and TRBJ2-5; D is undetermined. V was shortened by 0 bases and J by 2 bases, with 7 bases between the two germline ends. There are 14 residues in the CDR3. CDR1 and CDR2 from the germline V gene are PRHDT and FYEKMQ (reference sequence). DNA for the CDR3: TGTGCCAGCAGCTTAGGCACCAGACAAGAGACCCAGTACTTC. This translates into CASSLGTRQETQYF.

V usage is TRBV5-1 and J usage is TRBJ2-7; 10 positions match TRBD1. Germline V gives CDR1 SGHRS, CDR2 YFSETQ. The CDR3 length is 15 residues. J lost 1 base, V lost 3 bases, and 4 bases had no gene match. The CDR3 nucleotides read TGCGCCAGCAGCTCCCGGACAGGGGGATCCTACGAGCAGTACTTC. Its translation is CASSSRTGGSYEQYF.

The chain has TRBV21-1 and TRBJ1-3. TRBV21-1 is a pseudogene locus. The CDR3 extends over 16 amino acids. Here the CDR3 DNA reads TGTGCCAGCAGCAAAGTTTTCGAGTACTCTGGAAACACCATATATTTT. As protein: CASSKVFEYSGNTIYF.

This chain connects TRBV5-1 to TRBJ2-7; 10 bases fit TRBD2. The V gene's germline CDR1 is SGHRS and CDR2 YFSETQ. Trimming removed 3 bases from V and 0 bases from J; junction bases left unmatched: 0. The CDR3 loop spans 14 amino acids. The CDR3 is CASSSSGSSYEQYF. The CDR3 nucleotides are TGCGCCAGCAGCTCTAGCGGGAGCTCCTACGAGCAGTACTTC.

A few counts support this clone. The genes are TRBV7-9 and TRBJ1-5, with D possibly matching TRBD1 (5 bases). The CDR3 extends over 17 amino acids. Trimming stripped 1 base from V and 2 bases from J, with 15 bases between. Germline CDR1 and CDR2: SEHNR and FQNEAQ (reference sequence). CDR3 DNA sequence: TGTGCCAGCAGCTTAGGAAGGGCCAGGGAGGGCAATCAGCCCCAGCATTTT. Protein sequence: CASSLGRAREGNQPQHF.

The V call is TRBV7-2, the J call TRBJ1-1; D gene unclear. Germline values: CDR1 SGHTA, CDR2 FQGNSA. The CDR3 is 13 residues long. The V and J ends lost 1 base and 11 bases respectively, with 14 bases between them. CDR3 amino acids: CASSLGASRHAFF. In nucleotides, the CDR3 is TGTGCCAGCAGCTTAGGGGCCTCACGGCATGCTTTCTTT.

The chain combines TRBV5-1 with TRBJ2-5; D is possibly TRBD1 (6 bases). The CDR3 runs 15 residues. CDR1 is SGHRS and CDR2 is YFSETQ in the germline V gene. The germline V and J ends were trimmed by 0 bases and 4 bases, with 13 bases remaining between them. CDR3 nucleotide sequence: TGCGCCAGCAGCTTGGCCGGGACACCTCGAGAGACCCAGTACTTC. It encodes CASSLAGTPRETQYF.

This chain connects TRBV4-1 to TRBJ2-3; a weak D match, TRBD2 (6 bases). Trimming stripped 4 bases from V and 0 bases from J, with 14 bases between. Germline V gene lookup returns CDR1 MGHRA and CDR2 YSYEKL. CDR3 length: 16 amino acids. The CDR3 region has the DNA TGCGCCAGCAGCCGAGTTGGTGGGGGGAGCACAGATACGCAGTATTTT. This gives the protein CASSRVGGGSTDTQYF.

CDR3 bases: TGTGCCAGCAGGAAGACAGAAACTAACTATGGCTACACCTTC. It specifies CASRKTETNYGYTF. The rearrangement uses TRBV2 and TRBJ1-2, with D possibly matching TRBD1 (5 bases). The germline V gene encodes CDR1 SNHLY and CDR2 FYNNEI. The CDR3 length is 14 residues. Trimming removed 6 bases at V and 0 bases at J, with 11 bases between.

This chain links TRBV7-2 with TRBJ2-4, with D perhaps matching TRBD2 (7 bases). Germline V gene sequence: CDR1 SGHTA, CDR2 FQGNSA. The CDR3 is 14 amino acids. V was cut by 8 bases and J by 4 bases, with 15 bases left in between. The CDR3: CASRKGGSKNIQYF. The DNA for the CDR3 is TGTGCCAGCCGGAAGGGGGGGAGTAAAAACATTCAGTACTTC.

The chain is built from TRBV4-1 and TRBJ2-2; TRBD1 matches at 12 bases. CDR1 MGHRA and CDR2 YSYEKL come from the germline V gene. V was pared by 0 bases and J by 6 bases, with 2 bases of the junction left unmatched. CDR3 length equals 16 residues. The CDR3 is CASSQEGQGAAGELFF. The CDR3 DNA reads TGCGCCAGCAGCCAAGAGGGACAGGGGGCTGCCGGGGAGCTGTTTTTT.

This clone was observed a single time. V and J are TRBV6-6 and TRBJ1-1, with a weak D call TRBD1 (6 bases). Trimming cost V 6 bases and J 5 bases, with 13 bases left between them. The CDR3 extends over 13 amino acids. Germline V gene data show CDR1 as MNHNY and CDR2 as SVGAGI (reference sequence). CDR3 sequence: CASSAGADTEAFF. As DNA, the CDR3 is TGTGCCAGCAGCGCAGGGGCAGATACTGAAGCTTTCTTT.

About this clone itself: The junction departs from germline at one end; a sequencing error may be responsible. The chain carries TRBV7-9 and TRBJ1-1; maybe TRBD1 (6 bases). The CDR3 spans 18 residues. The germline V gene has CDR1 SEHNR and CDR2 FQNEAQ (reference sequence). In DNA, the CDR3 is TGTTCCAGCAGCTTAGCGGTAACAGGGACCCGCATGAACACTGAAGCTTTCTTT. Protein product: CSSSLAVTGTRMNTEAFF.

The genes are TRBV18 and TRBJ1-4; possible D gene TRBD1, 5 bases. The CDR3 covers 13 residues. In germline, CDR1 is KGHSH, CDR2 LQKENI. V was pared by 3 bases and J by 7 bases, with 9 bases between. The CDR3 DNA sequence: TGTGCCAGCTCACCCCGACAGCTTGAAAAACTGTTTTTT. It is translated as CASSPRQLEKLFF.